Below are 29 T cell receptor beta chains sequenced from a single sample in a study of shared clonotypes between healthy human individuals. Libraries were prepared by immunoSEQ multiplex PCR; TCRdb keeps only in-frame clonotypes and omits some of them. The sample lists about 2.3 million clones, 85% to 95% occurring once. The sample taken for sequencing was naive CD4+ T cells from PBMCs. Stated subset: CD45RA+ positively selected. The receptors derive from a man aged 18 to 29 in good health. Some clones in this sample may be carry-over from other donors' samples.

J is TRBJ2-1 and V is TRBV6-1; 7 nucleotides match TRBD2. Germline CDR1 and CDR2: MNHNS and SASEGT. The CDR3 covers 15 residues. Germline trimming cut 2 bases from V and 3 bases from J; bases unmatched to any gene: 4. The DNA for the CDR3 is TGTGCCAGCAGTGAAAGGGGCGGGGGCTACAATGAGCAGTTCTTC. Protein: CASSERGGGYNEQFF.

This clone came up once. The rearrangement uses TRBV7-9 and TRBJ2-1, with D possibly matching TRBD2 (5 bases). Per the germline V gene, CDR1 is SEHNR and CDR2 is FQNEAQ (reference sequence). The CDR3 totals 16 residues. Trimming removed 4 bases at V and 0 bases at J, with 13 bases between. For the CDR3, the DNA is TGTGCCAGCAGCTCTTGGACTGCGAGCTCCTACAATGAGCAGTTCTTC. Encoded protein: CASSSWTASSYNEQFF.

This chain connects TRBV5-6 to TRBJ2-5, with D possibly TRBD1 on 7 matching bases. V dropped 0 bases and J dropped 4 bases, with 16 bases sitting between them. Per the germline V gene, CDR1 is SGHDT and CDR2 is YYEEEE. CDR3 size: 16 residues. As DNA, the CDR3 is TGTGCCAGCAGCTTGGAGGGGGCGGGGATTTCAGAGACCCAGTACTTC. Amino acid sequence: CASSLEGAGISETQYF.

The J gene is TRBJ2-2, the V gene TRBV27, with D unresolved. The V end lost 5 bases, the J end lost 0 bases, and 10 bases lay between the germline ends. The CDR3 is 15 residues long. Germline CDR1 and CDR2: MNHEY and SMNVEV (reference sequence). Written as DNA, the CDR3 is TGTGCCAGCAGTCCCCTAGGGCCGAACACCGGGGAGCTGTTTTTT. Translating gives CASSPLGPNTGELFF.

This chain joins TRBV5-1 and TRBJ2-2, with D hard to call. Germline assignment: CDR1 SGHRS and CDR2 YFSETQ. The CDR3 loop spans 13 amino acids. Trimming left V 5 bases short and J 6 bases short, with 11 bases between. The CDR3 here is CASSPSRPGELFF. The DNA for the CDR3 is TGCGCCAGCAGTCCGTCTCGCCCCGGGGAGCTGTTTTTT.

CDR3 bases: TGTGCCAGCAGCTTAGATCTACAGGAGCAGTACTTC. Translated: CASSLDLQEQYF. This chain links TRBV7-2 with TRBJ2-7; D gene uncertain. Germline V CDR1 and CDR2: SGHTA, FQGNSA. V was trimmed by 1 base and J by 7 bases, leaving 8 bases between them. This CDR3 spans 12 amino acids.

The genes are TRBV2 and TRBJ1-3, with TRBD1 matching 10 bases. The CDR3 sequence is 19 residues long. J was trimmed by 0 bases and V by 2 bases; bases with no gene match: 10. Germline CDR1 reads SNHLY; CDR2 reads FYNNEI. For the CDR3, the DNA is TGTGCCAGCAGTGAAAGGCGGACAGGGGGTTTCAGCTCTGGAAACACCATATATTTT. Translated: CASSERRTGGFSSGNTIYF.

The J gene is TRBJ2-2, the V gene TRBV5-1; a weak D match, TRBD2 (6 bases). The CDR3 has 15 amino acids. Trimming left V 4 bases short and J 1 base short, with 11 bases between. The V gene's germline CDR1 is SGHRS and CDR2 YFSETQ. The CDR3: CASSLQAGNTGELFF. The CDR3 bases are TGCGCCAGCAGCCTCCAAGCGGGGAACACCGGGGAGCTGTTTTTT.

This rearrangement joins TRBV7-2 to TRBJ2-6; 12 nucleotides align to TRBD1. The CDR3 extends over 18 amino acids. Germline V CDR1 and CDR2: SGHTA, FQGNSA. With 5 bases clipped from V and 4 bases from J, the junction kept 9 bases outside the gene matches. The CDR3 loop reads CASSPPGQGARGANVLTF. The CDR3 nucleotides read TGTGCCAGCAGCCCCCCGGGACAGGGGGCGCGAGGGGCCAACGTCCTGACTTTC.

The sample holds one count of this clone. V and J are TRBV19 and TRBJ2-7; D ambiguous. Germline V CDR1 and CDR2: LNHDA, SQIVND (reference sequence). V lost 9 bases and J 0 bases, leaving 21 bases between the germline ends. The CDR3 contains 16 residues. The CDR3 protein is CASLSIPAVLSYEQYF. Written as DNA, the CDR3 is TGTGCCAGCCTCTCTATCCCAGCTGTTCTCTCCTACGAGCAGTACTTC.

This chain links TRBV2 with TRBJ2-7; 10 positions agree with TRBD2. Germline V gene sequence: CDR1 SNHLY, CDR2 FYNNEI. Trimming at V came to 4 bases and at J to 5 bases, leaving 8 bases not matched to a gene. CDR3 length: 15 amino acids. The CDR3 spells CASSGLAGVFHEQYF. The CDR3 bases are TGTGCCAGCAGTGGGCTAGCGGGAGTTTTCCACGAGCAGTACTTC.

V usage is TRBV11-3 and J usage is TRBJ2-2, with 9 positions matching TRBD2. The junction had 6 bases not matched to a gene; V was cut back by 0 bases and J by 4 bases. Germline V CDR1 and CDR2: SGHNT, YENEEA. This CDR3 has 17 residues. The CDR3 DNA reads TGTGCCAGCAGCTTAGATATCCTAGCGGGAAGCACCGGGGAGCTGTTTTTT. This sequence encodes CASSLDILAGSTGELFF.

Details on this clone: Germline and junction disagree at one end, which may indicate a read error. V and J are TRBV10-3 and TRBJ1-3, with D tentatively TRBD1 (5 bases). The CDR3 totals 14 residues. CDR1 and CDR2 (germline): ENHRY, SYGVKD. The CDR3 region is CAVSGGGSGNTIYF. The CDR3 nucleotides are TGTGCCGTCAGTGGGGGGGGCTCTGGAAACACCATATATTTT.

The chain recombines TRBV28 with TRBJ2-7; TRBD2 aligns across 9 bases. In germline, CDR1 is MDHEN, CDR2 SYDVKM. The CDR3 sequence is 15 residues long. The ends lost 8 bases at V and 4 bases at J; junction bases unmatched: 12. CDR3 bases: TGTGCCAGCTGCCGTAGCGGGAGTTCTGCGTACGAGCAGTACTTC. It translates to CASCRSGSSAYEQYF.

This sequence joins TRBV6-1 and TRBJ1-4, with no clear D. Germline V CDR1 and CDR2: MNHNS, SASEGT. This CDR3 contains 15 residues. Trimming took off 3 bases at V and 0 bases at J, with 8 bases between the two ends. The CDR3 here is CASSDLLATNEKLFF. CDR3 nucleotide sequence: TGTGCCAGCAGTGACCTGTTAGCAACTAATGAAAAACTGTTTTTT.

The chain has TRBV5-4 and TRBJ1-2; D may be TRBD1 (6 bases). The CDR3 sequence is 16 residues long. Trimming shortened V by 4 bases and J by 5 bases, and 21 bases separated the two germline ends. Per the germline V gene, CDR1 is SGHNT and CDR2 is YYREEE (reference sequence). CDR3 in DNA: TGTGCCAGCAGCCCCCGCGGGGGCGGTCTCGGGTATGGCTACACCTTC. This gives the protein CASSPRGGGLGYGYTF. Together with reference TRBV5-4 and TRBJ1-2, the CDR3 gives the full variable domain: ETGVTQSPTHLIKTRGQQVTLRCSSQSGHNTVSWYQQALGQGPQFIFQYYREEENGRGNFPPRFSGLQFPNYSSELNVNALELDDSALYLCASSPRGGGLGYGYTFGSGTRLTVV.

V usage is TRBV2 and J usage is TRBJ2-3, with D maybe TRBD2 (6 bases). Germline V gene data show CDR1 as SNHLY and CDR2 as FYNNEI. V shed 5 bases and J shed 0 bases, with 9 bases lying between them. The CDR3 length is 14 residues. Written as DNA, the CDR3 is TGTGCCAGCAGTCCGGGAGTAAGCACAGATACGCAGTATTTT. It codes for CASSPGVSTDTQYF.

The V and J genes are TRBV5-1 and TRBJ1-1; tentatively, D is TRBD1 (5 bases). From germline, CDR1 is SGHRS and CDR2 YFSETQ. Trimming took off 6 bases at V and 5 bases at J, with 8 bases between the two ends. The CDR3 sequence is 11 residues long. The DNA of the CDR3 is TGCGCCAGCAAAGGGGAGACTGAAGCTTTCTTT. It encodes CASKGETEAFF.

CDR3 sequence: CASSLPGASGLHTQYF. In nucleotides, the CDR3 is TGTGCCAGCTCACTCCCGGGAGCCTCGGGACTCCATACGCAGTATTTT. The chain couples TRBV18 to TRBJ2-3, with D perhaps TRBD2 (6 bases). Trimming removed 4 bases at V and 7 bases at J, with 21 bases between. Germline lookup yields CDR1 KGHSH and CDR2 LQKENI. CDR3 size: 16 residues. The full variable domain, rest sourced from reference TRBV18 and TRBJ2-3, is NAGVMQNPRHLVRRRGQEARLRCSPMKGHSHVYWYRQLPEEGLKFMVYLQKENIIDESGMPKERFSAEFPKEGPSILRIQQVVRGDSAAYFCASSLPGASGLHTQYFGPGTRLTVL.

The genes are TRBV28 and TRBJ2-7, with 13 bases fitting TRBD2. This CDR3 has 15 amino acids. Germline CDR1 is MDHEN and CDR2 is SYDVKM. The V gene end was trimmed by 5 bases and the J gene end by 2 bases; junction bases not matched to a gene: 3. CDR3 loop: CASSLGTSGTYEQYF. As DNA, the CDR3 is TGTGCCAGCAGTCTCGGGACTAGCGGGACCTACGAGCAGTACTTC.

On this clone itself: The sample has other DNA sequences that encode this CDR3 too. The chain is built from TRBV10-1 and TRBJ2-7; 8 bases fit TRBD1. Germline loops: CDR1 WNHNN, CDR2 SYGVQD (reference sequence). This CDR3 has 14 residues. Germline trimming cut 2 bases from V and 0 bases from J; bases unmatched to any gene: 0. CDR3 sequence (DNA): TGCGCCAGCAGTGAGGGGACAGGCTCCTACGAGCAGTACTTC. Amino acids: CASSEGTGSYEQYF.

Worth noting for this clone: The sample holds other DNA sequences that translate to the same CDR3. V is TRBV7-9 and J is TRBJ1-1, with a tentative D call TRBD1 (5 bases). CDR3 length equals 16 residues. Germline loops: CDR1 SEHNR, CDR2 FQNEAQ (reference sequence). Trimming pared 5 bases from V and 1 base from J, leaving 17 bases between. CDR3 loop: CASSPTGGASNTEAFF. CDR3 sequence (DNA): TGTGCCAGCAGCCCGACCGGCGGGGCATCGAACACTGAAGCTTTCTTT.

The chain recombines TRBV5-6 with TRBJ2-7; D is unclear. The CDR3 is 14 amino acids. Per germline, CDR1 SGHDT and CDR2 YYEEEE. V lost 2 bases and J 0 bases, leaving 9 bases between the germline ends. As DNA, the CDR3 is TGTGCCAGCAGCTTAGGAGCTCCCTCCTACGAGCAGTACTTC. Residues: CASSLGAPSYEQYF.

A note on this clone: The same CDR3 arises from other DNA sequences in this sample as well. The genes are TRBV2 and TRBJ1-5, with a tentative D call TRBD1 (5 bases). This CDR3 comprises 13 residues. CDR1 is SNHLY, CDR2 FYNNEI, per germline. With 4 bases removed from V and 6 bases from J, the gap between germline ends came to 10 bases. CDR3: CASSGGQGQPQHF. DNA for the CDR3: TGTGCCAGCAGTGGAGGGCAGGGTCAGCCCCAGCATTTT.

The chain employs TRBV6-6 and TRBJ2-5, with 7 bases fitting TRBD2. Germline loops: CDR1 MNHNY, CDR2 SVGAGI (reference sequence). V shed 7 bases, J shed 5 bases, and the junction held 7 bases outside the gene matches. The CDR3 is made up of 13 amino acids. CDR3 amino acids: CASNWGGSETQYF. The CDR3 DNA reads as TGTGCCAGCAATTGGGGCGGGAGTGAGACCCAGTACTTC.

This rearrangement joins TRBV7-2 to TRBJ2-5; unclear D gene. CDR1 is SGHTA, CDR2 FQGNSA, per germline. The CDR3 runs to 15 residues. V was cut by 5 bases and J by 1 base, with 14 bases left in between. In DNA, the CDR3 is TGTGCCAGCAGCCCCCGGGCAGCTTCCCAAGAGACCCAGTACTTC. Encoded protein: CASSPRAASQETQYF.

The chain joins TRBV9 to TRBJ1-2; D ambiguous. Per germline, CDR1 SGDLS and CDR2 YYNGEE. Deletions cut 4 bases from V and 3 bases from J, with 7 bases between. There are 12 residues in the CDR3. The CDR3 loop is CASSRDHYGYTF. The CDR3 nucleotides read TGTGCCAGCAGCAGAGACCACTATGGCTACACCTTC. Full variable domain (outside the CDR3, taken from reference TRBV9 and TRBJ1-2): DSGVTQTPKHLITATGQRVTLRCSPRSGDLSVYWYQQSLDQGLQFLIQYYNGEERAKGNILERFSAQQFPDLHSELNLSSLELGDSALYFCASSRDHYGYTFGSGTRLTVV.

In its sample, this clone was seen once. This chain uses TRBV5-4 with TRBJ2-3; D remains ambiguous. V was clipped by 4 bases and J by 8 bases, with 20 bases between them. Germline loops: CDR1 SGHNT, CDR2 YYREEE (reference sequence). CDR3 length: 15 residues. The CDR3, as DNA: TGTGCCAGCAGCCAGGACGGTCTCTCCCCAGTTACGCAGTATTTT. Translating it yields CASSQDGLSPVTQYF.

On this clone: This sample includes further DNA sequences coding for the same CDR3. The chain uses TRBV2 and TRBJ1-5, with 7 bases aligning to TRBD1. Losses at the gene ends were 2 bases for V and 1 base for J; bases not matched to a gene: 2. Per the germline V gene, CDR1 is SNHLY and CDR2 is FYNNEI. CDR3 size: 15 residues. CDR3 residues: CASSERGLSNQPQHF. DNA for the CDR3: TGTGCCAGCAGTGAAAGGGGGCTGAGCAATCAGCCCCAGCATTTT.